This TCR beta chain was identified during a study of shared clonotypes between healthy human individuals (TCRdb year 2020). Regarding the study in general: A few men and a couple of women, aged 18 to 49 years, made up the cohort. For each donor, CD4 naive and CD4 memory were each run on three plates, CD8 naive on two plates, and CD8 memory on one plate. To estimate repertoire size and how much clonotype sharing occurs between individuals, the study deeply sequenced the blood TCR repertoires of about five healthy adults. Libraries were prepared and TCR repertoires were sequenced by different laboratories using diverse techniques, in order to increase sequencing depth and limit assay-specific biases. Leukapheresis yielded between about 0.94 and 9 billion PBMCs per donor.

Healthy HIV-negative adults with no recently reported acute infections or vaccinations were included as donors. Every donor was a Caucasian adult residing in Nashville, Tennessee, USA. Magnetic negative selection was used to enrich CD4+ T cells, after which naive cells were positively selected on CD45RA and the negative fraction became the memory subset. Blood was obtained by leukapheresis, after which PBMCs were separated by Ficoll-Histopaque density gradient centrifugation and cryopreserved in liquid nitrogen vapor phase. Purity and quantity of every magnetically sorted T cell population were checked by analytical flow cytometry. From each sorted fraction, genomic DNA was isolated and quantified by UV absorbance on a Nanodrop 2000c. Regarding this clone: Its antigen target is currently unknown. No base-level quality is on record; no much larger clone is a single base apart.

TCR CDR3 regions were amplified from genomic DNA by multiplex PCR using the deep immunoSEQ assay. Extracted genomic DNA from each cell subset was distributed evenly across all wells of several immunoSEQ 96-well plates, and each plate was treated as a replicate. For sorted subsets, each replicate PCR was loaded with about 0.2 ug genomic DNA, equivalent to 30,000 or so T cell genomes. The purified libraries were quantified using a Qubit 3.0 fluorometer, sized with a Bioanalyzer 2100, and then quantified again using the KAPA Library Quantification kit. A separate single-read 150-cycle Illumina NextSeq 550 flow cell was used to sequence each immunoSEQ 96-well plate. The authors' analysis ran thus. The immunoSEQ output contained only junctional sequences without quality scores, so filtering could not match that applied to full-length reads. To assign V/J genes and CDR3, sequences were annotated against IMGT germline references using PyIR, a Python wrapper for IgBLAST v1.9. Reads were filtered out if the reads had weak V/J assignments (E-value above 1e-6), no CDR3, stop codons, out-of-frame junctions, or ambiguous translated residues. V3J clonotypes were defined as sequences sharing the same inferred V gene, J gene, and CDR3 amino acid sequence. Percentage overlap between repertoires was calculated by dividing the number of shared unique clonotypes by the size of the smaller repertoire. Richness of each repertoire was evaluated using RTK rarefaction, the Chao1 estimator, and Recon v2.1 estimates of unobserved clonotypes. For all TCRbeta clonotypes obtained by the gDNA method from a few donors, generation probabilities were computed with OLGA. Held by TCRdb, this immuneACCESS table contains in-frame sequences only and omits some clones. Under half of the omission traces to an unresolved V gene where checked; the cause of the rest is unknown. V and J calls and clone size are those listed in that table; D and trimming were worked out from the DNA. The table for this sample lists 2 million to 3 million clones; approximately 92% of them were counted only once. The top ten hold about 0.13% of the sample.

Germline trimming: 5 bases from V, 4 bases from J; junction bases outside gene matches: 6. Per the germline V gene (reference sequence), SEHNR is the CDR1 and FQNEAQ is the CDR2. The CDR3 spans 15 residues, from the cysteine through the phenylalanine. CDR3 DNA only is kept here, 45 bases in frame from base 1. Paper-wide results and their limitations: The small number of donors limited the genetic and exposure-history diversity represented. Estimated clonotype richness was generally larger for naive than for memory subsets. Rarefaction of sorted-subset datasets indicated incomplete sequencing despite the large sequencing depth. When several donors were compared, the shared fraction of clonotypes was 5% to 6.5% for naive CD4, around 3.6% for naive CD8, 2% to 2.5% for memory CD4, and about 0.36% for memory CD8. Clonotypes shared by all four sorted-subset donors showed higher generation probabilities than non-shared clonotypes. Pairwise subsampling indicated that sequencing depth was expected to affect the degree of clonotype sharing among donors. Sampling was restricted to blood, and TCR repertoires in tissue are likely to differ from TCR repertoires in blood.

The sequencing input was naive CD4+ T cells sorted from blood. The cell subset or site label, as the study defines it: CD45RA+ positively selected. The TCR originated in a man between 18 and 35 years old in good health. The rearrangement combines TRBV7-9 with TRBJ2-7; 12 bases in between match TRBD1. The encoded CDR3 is CASSRWDRGPYEQYF. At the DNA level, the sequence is TGTGCCAGCAGCAGATGGGACAGGGGGCCGTACGAGCAGTACTTC.